The next 14 T cell receptor beta chains were all read from a single sample in a study of PD-1 blockade in classical Hodgkin lymphoma. The time point was: newly diagnosed, previously untreated cHL patient sample. By magnetic negative selection, CD8+ T cells were isolated from the thawed PBMCs. Assay: immunoSEQ multiplex PCR; the TCRdb copy retains only in-frame clones and omits some. The data show some 5,700 clones, 85% to 90% seen once. Sequencing was carried out using CD8+ T cells from blood. Receptor source: a human donor with classical Hodgkin lymphoma.

The J gene is TRBJ1-1, the V gene TRBV30; unclear D gene. Germline V gene sequence: CDR1 GTSNPN, CDR2 SVGIG (reference sequence). This CDR3 region has 12 residues. V lost 4 bases and J lost 0, with 6 bases in between. CDR3 sequence reads: CAWTGMNTEAFF. CDR3 DNA sequence: TGTGCCTGGACAGGCATGAACACTGAAGCTTTCTTT.

The V gene is TRBV7-9, the J gene TRBJ2-3; 7 bases are a match to TRBD1. The CDR3 runs 13 residues. Germline CDR1 is SEHNR and CDR2 is FQNEAQ (reference sequence). V lost 4 bases, J lost 11 bases, and 9 bases stayed unmatched. CDR3 region: CASSSNDRVGQYF. The DNA for the CDR3 is TGTGCCAGCAGCTCCAACGACAGGGTTGGGCAGTATTTT. Full variable domain (rest looked up from reference TRBV7-9 and TRBJ2-3): DTGVSQNPRHKITKRGQNVTFRCDPISEHNRLYWYRQTLGQGPEFLTYFQNEAQLEKSRLLSDRFSAERPKGSFSTLEIQRTEQGDSAMYLCASSSNDRVGQYFGPGTRLTVL.

The chain is built from TRBV28 and TRBJ2-5, with D possibly being TRBD2 (5 bases). Trimming left V 4 bases short and J 2 bases short, with 11 bases between. In germline, CDR1 is MDHEN, CDR2 SYDVKM. The length of the CDR3 is 14 residues. CDR3 residues: CASSYDEGQETQYF. In DNA form, the CDR3 reads TGTGCCAGCAGTTACGACGAGGGTCAAGAGACCCAGTACTTC.

The V gene is TRBV5-4, the J gene TRBJ2-2; D is unresolved. This CDR3 is 12 amino acids long. V was clipped by 0 bases and J by 12 bases, with 9 bases between them. Germline V CDR1 and CDR2: SGHNT, YYREEE (reference sequence). The DNA for the CDR3 is TGTGCCAGCAGCTTGGCCGAAGGACAGCTGTTTTTT. Its translation is CASSLAEGQLFF.

The chain couples TRBV7-9 to TRBJ2-5; 11 nucleotides agree with TRBD1. The CDR3 covers 14 residues. Germline trimming cut 7 bases from V and 5 bases from J; bases unmatched to any gene: 6. Germline V lookup: CDR1 SEHNR, CDR2 FQNEAQ (reference sequence). The CDR3 spells CASTLGQGVETQYF. The CDR3 DNA is TGTGCCAGCACCCTGGGACAGGGGGTTGAGACCCAGTACTTC.

This clone appeared once. V is TRBV29-1 and J is TRBJ1-1, with TRBD1 as a possible D gene (6 bases). This CDR3 is built from 14 residues. V lost 7 bases to trimming and J lost 3 bases, with 18 bases between them. CDR1 and CDR2 (germline): SQVTM, ANQGSEA. The CDR3 here is CSAHLQGKDTEAFF. The CDR3 region has the DNA TGCAGCGCTCATCTACAGGGTAAGGACACTGAAGCTTTCTTT.

The chain couples TRBV27 to TRBJ1-5, with 9 bases fitting TRBD1. Germline trimming cut 5 bases from V and 6 bases from J; bases unmatched to any gene: 5. The CDR3 extends over 14 amino acids. Germline V lookup: CDR1 MNHEY, CDR2 SMNVEV (reference sequence). CDR3 protein: CASSPGTGFQPQHF. The CDR3 DNA follows: TGTGCCAGCAGTCCAGGGACAGGGTTTCAGCCCCAGCATTTT.

The genes are TRBV6-5 and TRBJ2-2; D gene unclear. The germline V and J ends were trimmed by 0 bases and 7 bases, with 9 bases remaining between them. Germline lookup yields CDR1 MNHEY and CDR2 SVGAGI. CDR3 length: 14 residues. The CDR3 protein is CASSYSPTFGELFF. The CDR3 region has the DNA TGTGCCAGCAGTTACTCGCCCACTTTCGGGGAGCTGTTTTTT.

The chain recombines TRBV27 with TRBJ2-7; 8 bases fit TRBD1. In germline, CDR1 is MNHEY, CDR2 SMNVEV (reference sequence). This CDR3 contains 15 residues. V lost 4 bases and J lost 7; bases outside the gene matches: 12. The CDR3: CASSYRTGPYREQYF. CDR3 nucleotides: TGTGCCAGCAGTTACCGGACAGGGCCTTATCGGGAGCAGTACTTC.

The V and J genes are TRBV15 and TRBJ1-4, with unresolved D. CDR1 is LNHNV, CDR2 YYDKDF, per germline (reference sequence). Trimming cost V 9 bases and J 5 bases, with 10 bases left between them. This CDR3 spans 12 amino acids. The DNA for the CDR3 is TGTGCCACGGGCTCCCCCAATGAAAAACTGTTTTTT. Residues: CATGSPNEKLFF.

CDR3 amino acids: CASSSSRAPGYTF. The CDR3 DNA follows: TGTGCCAGCAGCTCCTCCAGGGCGCCTGGCTACACCTTC. The V call is TRBV11-2, the J call TRBJ1-2; D is possibly TRBD1 (5 bases). V lost 4 bases, J lost 7 bases, and 13 bases lay in between. Germline V gives CDR1 SGHAT, CDR2 FQNNGV. The CDR3 is made up of 13 amino acids.

This rearrangement joins TRBV15 to TRBJ1-1, with TRBD1 identical over 8 bases. J was trimmed by 3 bases and V by 2 bases; bases with no gene match: 8. Looked up from germline, CDR1 is LNHNV and CDR2 is YYDKDF (reference sequence). There are 16 residues in the CDR3. CDR3 sequence (DNA): TGTGCCACCAGCAGATTCACAGGGGGTGTTGACACTGAAGCTTTCTTT. Translation gives CATSRFTGGVDTEAFF.

The chain combines TRBV9 with TRBJ2-6; D is possibly TRBD1 (6 bases). With 5 bases removed from V and 0 bases from J, the gap between germline ends came to 15 bases. The germline V gene encodes CDR1 SGDLS and CDR2 YYNGEE. This CDR3 region has 17 residues. The CDR3 coding sequence is TGTGCCAGCAGGTCCCGGGACACCCTCTCTGGGGCCAACGTCCTGACTTTC. It is translated as CASRSRDTLSGANVLTF.

The rearrangement uses TRBV7-6 and TRBJ1-2; 8 bases align to TRBD1. Germline trimming cut 5 bases from V and 8 bases from J; bases unmatched to any gene: 10. This CDR3 is built from 14 residues. Germline V lookup: CDR1 SGHVS, CDR2 FNYEAQ. The CDR3 spells CASSQGPGGSGYTF. CDR3 in DNA: TGTGCCAGCAGCCAAGGGCCAGGGGGCTCGGGCTACACCTTC.